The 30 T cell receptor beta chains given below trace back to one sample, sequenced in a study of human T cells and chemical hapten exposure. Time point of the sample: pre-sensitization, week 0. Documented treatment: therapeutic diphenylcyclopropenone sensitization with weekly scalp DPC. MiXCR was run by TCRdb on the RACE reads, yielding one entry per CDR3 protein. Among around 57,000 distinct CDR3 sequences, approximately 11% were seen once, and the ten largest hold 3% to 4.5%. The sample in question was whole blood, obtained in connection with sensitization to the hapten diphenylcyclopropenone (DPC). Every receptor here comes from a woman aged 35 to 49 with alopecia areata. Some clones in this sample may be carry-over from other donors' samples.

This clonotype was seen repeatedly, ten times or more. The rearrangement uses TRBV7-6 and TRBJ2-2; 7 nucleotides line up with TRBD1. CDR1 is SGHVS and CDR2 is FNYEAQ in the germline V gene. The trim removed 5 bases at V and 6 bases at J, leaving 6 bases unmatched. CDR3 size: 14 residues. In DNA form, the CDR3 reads TGTGCCAGCAGCACCGGGACAGTATCCGGGGAGCTGTTTTTT. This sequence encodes CASSTGTVSGELFF.

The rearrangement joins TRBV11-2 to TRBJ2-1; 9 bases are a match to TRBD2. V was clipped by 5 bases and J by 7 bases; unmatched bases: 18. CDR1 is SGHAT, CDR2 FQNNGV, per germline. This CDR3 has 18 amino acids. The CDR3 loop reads CASSMPSGGRATGNEQFF. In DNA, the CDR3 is TGTGCCAGCAGCATGCCATCGGGCGGGAGGGCCACGGGGAATGAGCAGTTCTTC.

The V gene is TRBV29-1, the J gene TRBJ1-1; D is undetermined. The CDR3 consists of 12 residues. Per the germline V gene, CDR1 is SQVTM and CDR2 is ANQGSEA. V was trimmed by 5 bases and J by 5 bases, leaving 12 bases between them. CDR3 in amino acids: CSVTLGWTEAFF. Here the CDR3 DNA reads TGCAGCGTTACACTGGGGTGGACTGAAGCTTTCTTT.

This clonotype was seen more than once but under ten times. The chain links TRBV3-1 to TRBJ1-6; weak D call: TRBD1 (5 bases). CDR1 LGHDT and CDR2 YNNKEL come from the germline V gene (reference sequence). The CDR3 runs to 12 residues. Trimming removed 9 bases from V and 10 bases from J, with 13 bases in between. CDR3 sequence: CASGGVGSPLHF. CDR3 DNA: TGTGCCAGTGGGGGGGTCGGCTCACCCCTCCACTTT.

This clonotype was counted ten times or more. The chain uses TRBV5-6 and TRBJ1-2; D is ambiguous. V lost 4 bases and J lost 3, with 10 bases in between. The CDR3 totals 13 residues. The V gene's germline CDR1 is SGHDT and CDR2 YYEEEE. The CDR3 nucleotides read TGTGCCAGCAGCCCCGGGGAGGACTATGGCTACACCTTC. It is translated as CASSPGEDYGYTF.

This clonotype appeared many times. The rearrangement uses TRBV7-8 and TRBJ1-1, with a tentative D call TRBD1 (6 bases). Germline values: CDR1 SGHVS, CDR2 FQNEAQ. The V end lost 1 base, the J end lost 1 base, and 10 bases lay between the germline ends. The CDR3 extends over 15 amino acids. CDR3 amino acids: CASSLDGTTNTEAFF. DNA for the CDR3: TGTGCCAGCAGCTTAGACGGGACAACGAACACTGAAGCTTTCTTT.

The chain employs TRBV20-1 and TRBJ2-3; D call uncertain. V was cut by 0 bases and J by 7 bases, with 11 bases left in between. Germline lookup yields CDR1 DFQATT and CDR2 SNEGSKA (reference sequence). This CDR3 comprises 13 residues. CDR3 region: CSARDHRSYTQYF. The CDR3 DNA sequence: TGCAGTGCTAGAGATCATCGGTCGTATACGCAGTATTTT.

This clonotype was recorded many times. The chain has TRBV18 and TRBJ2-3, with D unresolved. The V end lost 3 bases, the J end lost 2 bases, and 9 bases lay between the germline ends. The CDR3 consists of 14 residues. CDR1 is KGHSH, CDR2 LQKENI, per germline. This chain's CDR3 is CASSPFFLTDTQYF. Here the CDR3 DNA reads TGTGCCAGCTCACCGTTTTTTCTCACAGATACGCAGTATTTT.

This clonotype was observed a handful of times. The CDR3 DNA reads as TGCAGCGTAGCACAGGGGCCGACAGATACGCAGTATTTT. It translates to CSVAQGPTDTQYF. J is TRBJ2-3 and V is TRBV29-1, with 7 nucleotides matching TRBD1. Per germline, CDR1 SQVTM and CDR2 ANQGSEA. This CDR3 is built from 13 residues. Germline trimming cut 6 bases from V and 3 bases from J; bases unmatched to any gene: 6.

The CDR3 spells CASSQELAGGLGGDTQYF. The CDR3 coding sequence is TGCGCCAGCAGCCAAGAACTAGCGGGGGGCCTCGGTGGAGATACGCAGTATTTT. This chain links TRBV4-3 with TRBJ2-3, with 12 bases aligning to TRBD2. This CDR3 spans 18 amino acids. V was pared by 0 bases and J by 5 bases, with 9 bases of the junction left unmatched. Germline values: CDR1 LGHNA, CDR2 YSLEER.

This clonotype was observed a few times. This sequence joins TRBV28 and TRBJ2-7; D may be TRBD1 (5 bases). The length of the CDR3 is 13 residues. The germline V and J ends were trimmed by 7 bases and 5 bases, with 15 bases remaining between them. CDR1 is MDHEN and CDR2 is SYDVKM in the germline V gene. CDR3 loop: CASIGLGAHEQYF. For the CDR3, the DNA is TGTGCCAGCATTGGGCTTGGGGCTCACGAGCAGTACTTC.

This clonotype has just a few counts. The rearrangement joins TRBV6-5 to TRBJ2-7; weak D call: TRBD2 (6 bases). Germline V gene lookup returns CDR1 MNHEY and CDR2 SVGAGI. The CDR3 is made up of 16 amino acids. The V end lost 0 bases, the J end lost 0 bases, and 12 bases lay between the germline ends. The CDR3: CASSYSGRGLSYEQYF. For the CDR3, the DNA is TGTGCCAGCAGTTACTCGGGCCGGGGACTCTCCTACGAGCAGTACTTC.

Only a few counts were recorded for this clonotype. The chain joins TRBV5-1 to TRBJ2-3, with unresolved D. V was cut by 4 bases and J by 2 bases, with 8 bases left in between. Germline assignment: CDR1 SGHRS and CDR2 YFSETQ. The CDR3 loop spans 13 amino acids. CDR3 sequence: CASSTGPTDTQYF. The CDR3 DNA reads TGCGCCAGCAGCACTGGCCCCACAGATACGCAGTATTTT.

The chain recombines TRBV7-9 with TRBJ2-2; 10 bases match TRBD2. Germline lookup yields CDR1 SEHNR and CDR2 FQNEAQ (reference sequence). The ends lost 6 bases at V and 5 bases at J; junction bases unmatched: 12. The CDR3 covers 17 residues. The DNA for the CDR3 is TGTGCCAGCAGACCCGCGGGACTAGCGTTGTGGACCGGGGAGCTGTTTTTT. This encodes CASRPAGLALWTGELFF.

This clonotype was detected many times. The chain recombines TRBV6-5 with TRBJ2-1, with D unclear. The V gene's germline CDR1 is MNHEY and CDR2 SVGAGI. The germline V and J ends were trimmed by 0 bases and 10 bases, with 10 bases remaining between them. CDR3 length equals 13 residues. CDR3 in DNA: TGTGCCAGCAGTTACTCGATGAATAGAGAGCAGTTCTTC. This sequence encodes CASSYSMNREQFF.

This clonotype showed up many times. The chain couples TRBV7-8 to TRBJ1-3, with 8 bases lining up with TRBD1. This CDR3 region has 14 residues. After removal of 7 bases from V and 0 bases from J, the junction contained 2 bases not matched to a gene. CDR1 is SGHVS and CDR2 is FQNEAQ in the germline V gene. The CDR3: CASKDRASGNTIYF. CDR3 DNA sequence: TGTGCCAGCAAGGACAGGGCCTCTGGAAACACCATATATTTT.

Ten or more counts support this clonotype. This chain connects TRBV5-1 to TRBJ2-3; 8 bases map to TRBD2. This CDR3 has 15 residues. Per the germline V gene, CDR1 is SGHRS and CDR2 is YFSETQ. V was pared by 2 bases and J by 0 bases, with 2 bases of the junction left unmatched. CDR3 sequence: CASSFSGASTDTQYF. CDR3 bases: TGCGCCAGCAGCTTTAGCGGGGCGAGCACAGATACGCAGTATTTT. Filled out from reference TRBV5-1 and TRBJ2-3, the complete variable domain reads KAGVTQTPRYLIKTRGQQVTLSCSPISGHRSVSWYQQTPGQGLQFLFEYFSETQRNKGNFPGRFSGRQFSNSRSEMNVSTLELGDSALYLCASSFSGASTDTQYFGPGTRLTVL.

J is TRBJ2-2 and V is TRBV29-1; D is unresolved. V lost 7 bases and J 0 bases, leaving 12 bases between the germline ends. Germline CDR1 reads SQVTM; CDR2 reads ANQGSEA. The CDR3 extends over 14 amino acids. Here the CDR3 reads CSAGPQTNTGELFF. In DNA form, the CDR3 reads TGCAGCGCCGGGCCTCAGACGAACACCGGGGAGCTGTTTTTT.

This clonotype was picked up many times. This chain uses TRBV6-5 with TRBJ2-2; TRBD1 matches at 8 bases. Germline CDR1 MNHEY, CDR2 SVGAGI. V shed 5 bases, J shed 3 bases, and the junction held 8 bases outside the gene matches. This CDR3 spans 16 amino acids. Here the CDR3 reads CASSRGQVLDTGELFF. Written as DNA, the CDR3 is TGTGCCAGCAGTCGGGGACAGGTCCTAGACACCGGGGAGCTGTTTTTT.

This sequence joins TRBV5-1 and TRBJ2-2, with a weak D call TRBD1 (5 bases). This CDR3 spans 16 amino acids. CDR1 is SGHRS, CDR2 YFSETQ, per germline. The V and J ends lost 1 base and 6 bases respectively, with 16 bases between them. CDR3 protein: CASSLSWAGSAGELFF. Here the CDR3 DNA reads TGCGCCAGCAGCTTGTCATGGGCAGGGTCGGCCGGGGAGCTGTTTTTT.

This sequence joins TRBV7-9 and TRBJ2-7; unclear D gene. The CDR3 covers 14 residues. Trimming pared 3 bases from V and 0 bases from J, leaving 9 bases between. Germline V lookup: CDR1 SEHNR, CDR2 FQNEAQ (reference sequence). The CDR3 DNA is TGTGCCAGCAGCTTCGATCCCAGCTCCTACGAGCAGTACTTC. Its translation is CASSFDPSSYEQYF.

The CDR3 reads CASSLGRYTEAFF. Written as DNA, the CDR3 is TGTGCCAGCAGTTTAGGGAGGTACACTGAAGCTTTCTTT. The gene calls are TRBV28 and TRBJ1-1; no reliable D call. Germline V gene sequence: CDR1 MDHEN, CDR2 SYDVKM. CDR3 size: 13 residues. The V and J ends lost 2 bases and 3 bases respectively, with 7 bases between them.

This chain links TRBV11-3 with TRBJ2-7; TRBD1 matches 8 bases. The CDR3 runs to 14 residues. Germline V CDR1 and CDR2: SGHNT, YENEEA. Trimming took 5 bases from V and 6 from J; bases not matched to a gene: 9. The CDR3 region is CASSPSDRGGEQYF. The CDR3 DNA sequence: TGTGCCAGCAGCCCTTCCGACAGGGGTGGCGAGCAGTACTTC.

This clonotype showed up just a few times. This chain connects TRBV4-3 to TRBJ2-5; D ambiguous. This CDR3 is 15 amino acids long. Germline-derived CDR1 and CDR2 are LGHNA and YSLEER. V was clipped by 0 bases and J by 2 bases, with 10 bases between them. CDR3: CASSQDSRHQETQYF. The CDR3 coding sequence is TGCGCCAGCAGCCAAGATAGCCGTCATCAAGAGACCCAGTACTTC.

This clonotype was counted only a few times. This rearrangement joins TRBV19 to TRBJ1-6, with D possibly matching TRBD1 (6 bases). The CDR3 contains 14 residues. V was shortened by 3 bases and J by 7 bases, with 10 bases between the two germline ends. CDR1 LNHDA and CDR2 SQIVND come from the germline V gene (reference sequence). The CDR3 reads CASSIHRENSPLHF. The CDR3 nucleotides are TGTGCCAGTAGTATCCACAGGGAAAATTCACCCCTCCACTTT.

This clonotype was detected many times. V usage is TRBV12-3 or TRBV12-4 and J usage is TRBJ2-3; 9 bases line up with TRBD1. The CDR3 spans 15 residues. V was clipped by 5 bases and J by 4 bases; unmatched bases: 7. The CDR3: CASSAGTGRSDTQYF. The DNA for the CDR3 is TGTGCCAGCAGTGCCGGGACAGGGCGGTCAGATACGCAGTATTTT.

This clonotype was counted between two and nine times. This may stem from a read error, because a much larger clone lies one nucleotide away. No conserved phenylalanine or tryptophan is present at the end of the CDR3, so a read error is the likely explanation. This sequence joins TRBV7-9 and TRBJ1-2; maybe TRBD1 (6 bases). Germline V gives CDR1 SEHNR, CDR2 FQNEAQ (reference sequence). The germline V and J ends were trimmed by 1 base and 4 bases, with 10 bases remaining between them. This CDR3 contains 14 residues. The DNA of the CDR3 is TGTGCCAGCAGCTTAGTCGGGACACTCTATGGCTACACCTAC. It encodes CASSLVGTLYGYTY.

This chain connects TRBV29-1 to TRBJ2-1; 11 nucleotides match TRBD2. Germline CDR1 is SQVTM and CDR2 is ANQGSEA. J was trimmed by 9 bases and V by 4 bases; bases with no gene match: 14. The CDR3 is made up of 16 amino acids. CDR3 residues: CSVGPGLADVRGEQFF. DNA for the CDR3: TGCAGCGTTGGGCCGGGACTAGCGGATGTCCGTGGTGAGCAGTTCTTC.

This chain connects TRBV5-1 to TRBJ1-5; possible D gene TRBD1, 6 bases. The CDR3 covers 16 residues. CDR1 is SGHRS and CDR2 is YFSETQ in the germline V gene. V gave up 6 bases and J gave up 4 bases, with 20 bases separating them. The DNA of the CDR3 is TGCGCCAGCACCCCCGAGGGCAGGGGAGGGAATCAGCCCCAGCATTTT. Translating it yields CASTPEGRGGNQPQHF. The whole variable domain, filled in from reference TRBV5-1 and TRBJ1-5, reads KAGVTQTPRYLIKTRGQQVTLSCSPISGHRSVSWYQQTPGQGLQFLFEYFSETQRNKGNFPGRFSGRQFSNSRSEMNVSTLELGDSALYLCASTPEGRGGNQPQHFGDGTRLSIL.

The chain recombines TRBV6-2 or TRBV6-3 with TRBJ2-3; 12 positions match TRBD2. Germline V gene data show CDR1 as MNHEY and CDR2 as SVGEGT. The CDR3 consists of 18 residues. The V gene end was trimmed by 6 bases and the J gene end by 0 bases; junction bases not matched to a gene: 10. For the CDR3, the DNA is TGTGCCAGCAGCCTAAGCCGGACTAGCGGGACCAGCACAGATACGCAGTATTTT. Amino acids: CASSLSRTSGTSTDTQYF.